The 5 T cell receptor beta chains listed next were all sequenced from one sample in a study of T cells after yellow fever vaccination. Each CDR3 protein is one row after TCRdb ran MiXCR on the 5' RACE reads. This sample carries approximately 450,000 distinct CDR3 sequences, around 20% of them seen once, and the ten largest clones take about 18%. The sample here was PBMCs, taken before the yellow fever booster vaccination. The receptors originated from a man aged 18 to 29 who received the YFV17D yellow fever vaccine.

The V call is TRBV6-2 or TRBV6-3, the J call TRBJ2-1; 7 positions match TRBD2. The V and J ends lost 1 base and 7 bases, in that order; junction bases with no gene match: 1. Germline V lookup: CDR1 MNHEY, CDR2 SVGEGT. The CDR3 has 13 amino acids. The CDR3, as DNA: TGTGCCAGCAGTTACTGGGGGGGGAATGAGCAGTTCTTC. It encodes CASSYWGGNEQFF.

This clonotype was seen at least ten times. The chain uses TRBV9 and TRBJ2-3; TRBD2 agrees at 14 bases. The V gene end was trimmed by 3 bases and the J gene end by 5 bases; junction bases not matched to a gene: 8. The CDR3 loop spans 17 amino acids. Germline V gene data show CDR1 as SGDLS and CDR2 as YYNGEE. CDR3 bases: TGTGCCAGCAGCGCCTTCGGGACTAGCGGGGGAGGAGATACGCAGTATTTT. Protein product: CASSAFGTSGGGDTQYF. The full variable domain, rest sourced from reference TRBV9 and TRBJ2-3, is DSGVTQTPKHLITATGQRVTLRCSPRSGDLSVYWYQQSLDQGLQFLIQYYNGEERAKGNILERFSAQQFPDLHSELNLSSLELGDSALYFCASSAFGTSGGGDTQYFGPGTRLTVL.

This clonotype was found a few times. The CDR3 spells CSARRPPVDTEAFF. Written as DNA, the CDR3 is TGCAGTGCTAGACGACCGCCGGTTGACACTGAAGCTTTCTTT. The chain carries TRBV20-1 and TRBJ1-1, with D hard to call. The CDR3 length is 14 residues. Trimming removed 2 bases at V and 3 bases at J, with 13 bases between. Per the germline V gene, CDR1 is DFQATT and CDR2 is SNEGSKA (reference sequence).

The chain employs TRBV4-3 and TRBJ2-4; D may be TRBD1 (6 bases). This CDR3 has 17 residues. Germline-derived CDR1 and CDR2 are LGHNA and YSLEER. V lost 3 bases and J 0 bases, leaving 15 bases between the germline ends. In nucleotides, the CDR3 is TGCGCCAGCAGCCAGCGCTTGGACAGCCTAGCCAAAAACATTCAGTACTTC. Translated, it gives CASSQRLDSLAKNIQYF.

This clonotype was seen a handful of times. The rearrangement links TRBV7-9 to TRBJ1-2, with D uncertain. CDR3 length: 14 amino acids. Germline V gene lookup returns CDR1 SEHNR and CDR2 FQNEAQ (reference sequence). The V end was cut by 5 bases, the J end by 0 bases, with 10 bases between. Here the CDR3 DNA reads TGTGCCAGCAGCCGGACGGAAGCTAACTATGGCTACACCTTC. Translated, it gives CASSRTEANYGYTF.